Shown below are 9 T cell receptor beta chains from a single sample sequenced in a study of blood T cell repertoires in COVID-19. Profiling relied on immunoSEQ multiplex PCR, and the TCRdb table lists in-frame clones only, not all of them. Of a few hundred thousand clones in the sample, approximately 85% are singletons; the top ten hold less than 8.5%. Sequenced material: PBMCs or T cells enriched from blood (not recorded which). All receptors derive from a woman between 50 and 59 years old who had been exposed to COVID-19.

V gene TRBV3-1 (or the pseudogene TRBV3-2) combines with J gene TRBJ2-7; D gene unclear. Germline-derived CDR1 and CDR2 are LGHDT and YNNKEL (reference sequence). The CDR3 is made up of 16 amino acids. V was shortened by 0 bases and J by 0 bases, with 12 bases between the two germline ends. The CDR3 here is CASSQEETTLSYEQYF. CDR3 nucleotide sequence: TGTGCCAGCAGCCAAGAGGAAACTACCCTCTCCTACGAGCAGTACTTC.

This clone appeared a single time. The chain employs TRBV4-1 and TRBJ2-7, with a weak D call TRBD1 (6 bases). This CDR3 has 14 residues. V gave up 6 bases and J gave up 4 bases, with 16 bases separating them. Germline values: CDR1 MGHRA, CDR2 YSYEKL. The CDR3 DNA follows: TGCGCCAGCAGTTTCCAGACAGGACGGTACGAGCAGTACTTC. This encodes CASSFQTGRYEQYF.

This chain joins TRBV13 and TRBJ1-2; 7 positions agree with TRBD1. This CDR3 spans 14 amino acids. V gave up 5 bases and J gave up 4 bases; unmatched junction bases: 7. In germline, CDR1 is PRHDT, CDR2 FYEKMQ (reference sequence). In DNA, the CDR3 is TGTGCCAGCAGCGTCGGGACAGCCTTCTATGGCTACACCTTC. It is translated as CASSVGTAFYGYTF.

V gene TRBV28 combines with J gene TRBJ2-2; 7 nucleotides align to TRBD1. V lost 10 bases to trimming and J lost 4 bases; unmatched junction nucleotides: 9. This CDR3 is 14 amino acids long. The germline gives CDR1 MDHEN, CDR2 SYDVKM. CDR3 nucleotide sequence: TGTGCCACCCTAACAGGGGTGGGCACCGGGGAGCTGTTTTTT. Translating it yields CATLTGVGTGELFF. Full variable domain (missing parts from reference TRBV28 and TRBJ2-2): DVKVTQSSRYLVKRTGEKVFLECVQDMDHENMFWYRQDPGLGLRLIYFSYDVKMKEKGDIPEGYSVSREKKERFSLILESASTNQTSMYLCATLTGVGTGELFFGEGSRLTVL.

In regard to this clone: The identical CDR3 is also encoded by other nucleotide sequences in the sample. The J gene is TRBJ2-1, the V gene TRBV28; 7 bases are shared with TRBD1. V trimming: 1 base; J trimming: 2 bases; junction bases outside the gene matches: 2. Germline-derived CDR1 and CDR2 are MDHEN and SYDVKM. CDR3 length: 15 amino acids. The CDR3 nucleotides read TGTGCCAGCAGTTTATTAGGGGGCCCCTACAATGAGCAGTTCTTC. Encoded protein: CASSLLGGPYNEQFF.

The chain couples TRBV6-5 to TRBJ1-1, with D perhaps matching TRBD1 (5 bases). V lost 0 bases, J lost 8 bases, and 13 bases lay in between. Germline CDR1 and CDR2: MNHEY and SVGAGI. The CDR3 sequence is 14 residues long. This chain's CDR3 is CASSYSTPRGEAFF. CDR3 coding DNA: TGTGCCAGCAGTTACTCGACCCCGCGGGGGGAAGCTTTCTTT.

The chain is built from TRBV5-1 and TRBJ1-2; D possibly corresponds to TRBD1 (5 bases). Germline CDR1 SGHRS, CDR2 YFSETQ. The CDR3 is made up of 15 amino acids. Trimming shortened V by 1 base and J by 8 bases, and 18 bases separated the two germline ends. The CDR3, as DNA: TGCGCCAGCAGCTTGACGGGGGTAGCCCAGCGGGGCTACACCTTC. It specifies CASSLTGVAQRGYTF.

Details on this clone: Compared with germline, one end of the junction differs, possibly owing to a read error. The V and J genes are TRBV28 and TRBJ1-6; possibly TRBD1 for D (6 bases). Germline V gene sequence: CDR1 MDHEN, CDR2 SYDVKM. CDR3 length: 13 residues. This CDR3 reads CAGRTELNSPLHF. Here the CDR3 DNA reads TGTGCCGGCAGGACAGAACTTAATTCACCCCTCCACTTT. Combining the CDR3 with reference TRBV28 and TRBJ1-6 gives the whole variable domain DVKVTQSSRYLVKRTGEKVFLECVQDMDHENMFWYRQDPGLGLRLIYFSYDVKMKEKGDIPEGYSVSREKKERFSLILESASTNQTSMYLCAGRTELNSPLHFGNGTRLTVT.

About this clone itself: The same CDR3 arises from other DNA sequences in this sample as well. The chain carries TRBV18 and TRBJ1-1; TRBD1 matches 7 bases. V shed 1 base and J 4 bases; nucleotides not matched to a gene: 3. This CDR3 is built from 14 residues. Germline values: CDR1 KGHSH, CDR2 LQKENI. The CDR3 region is CASSPQGAGTEAFF. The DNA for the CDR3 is TGTGCCAGCTCACCACAGGGGGCAGGCACTGAAGCTTTCTTT. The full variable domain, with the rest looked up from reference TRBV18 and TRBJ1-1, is NAGVMQNPRHLVRRRGQEARLRCSPMKGHSHVYWYRQLPEEGLKFMVYLQKENIIDESGMPKERFSAEFPKEGPSILRIQQVVRGDSAAYFCASSPQGAGTEAFFGQGTRLTVV.